The 20 T cell receptor beta chains below come from one sample, sequenced in a study of cytomegalovirus exposure and HLA in healthy donors. This PCR relied on a set of 60 Vbeta primers and 13 Jbeta primers. Generated by immunoSEQ multiplex PCR, the TCRdb table keeps only in-frame clones and is missing some. The table lists hundreds of thousands of clones, 75% to 85% of them singletons, with around 2.9% in the top ten. The material sequenced was PBMCs. The receptors here all came from a woman between 55 and 75 years old in good health and CMV-seropositive.

This clone was counted a single time. The V and J genes are TRBV5-1 and TRBJ1-3, with a tentative D call TRBD1 (6 bases). CDR3 length: 17 amino acids. The germline V and J ends were trimmed by 0 bases and 0 bases, with 13 bases remaining between them. Looked up from germline, CDR1 is SGHRS and CDR2 is YFSETQ. The DNA of the CDR3 is TGCGCCAGCAGCTTGGGAGGGGGACCCAGCTCTGGAAACACCATATATTTT. It codes for CASSLGGGPSSGNTIYF.

The rearrangement joins TRBV10-3 to TRBJ1-2; 9 positions match TRBD1. Germline CDR1 is ENHRY and CDR2 is SYGVKD. J gave up 7 bases and V 8 bases, and 8 bases lay outside the gene matches. The CDR3 sequence is 13 residues long. The CDR3 nucleotides read TGTGCCATCGGGGGACAGGGAGATTTTGGCTACACCTTC. As protein: CAIGGQGDFGYTF.

The chain uses TRBV4-1 and TRBJ2-7; TRBD2 agrees at 8 bases. CDR3 length equals 17 residues. Looked up from germline, CDR1 is MGHRA and CDR2 is YSYEKL. V lost 1 base to trimming and J lost 0 bases; unmatched junction nucleotides: 8. The CDR3 here is CASSQGPLAGHSYEQYF. In DNA form, the CDR3 reads TGCGCCAGCAGCCAAGGACCTCTAGCGGGCCACTCCTACGAGCAGTACTTC.

This clone was recorded only once. The V gene is TRBV7-4, the J gene TRBJ2-7, with D perhaps TRBD2 (5 bases). V lost 6 bases to trimming and J lost 4 bases, with 22 bases between them. CDR3 size: 16 residues. Germline V gives CDR1 SGHVT, CDR2 SQSDAQ. In nucleotides, the CDR3 is TGTGCCAGCAGAGGGTTCGAGGACTTGGCCTATTACGAGCAGTACTTC. Amino acid sequence: CASRGFEDLAYYEQYF.

In its sample, this clone was seen once. Other DNA sequences within the sample encode an identical CDR3. The chain carries TRBV5-1 and TRBJ2-7, with 7 positions matching TRBD1. Germline CDR1 reads SGHRS; CDR2 reads YFSETQ. V lost 4 bases to trimming and J lost 2 bases; unmatched junction nucleotides: 18. The CDR3 loop spans 18 amino acids. The CDR3 DNA reads as TGCGCCAGCAGCCCCCAACCACCGACAGGGTCCTCGGCCTACGAGCAGTACTTC. This translates into CASSPQPPTGSSAYEQYF.

The chain couples TRBV5-1 to TRBJ2-5; D might be TRBD1 (6 bases). Germline V lookup: CDR1 SGHRS, CDR2 YFSETQ. Trimming removed 4 bases at V and 4 bases at J, with 14 bases between. The CDR3 totals 14 residues. CDR3 residues: CASSVTGTAETQYF. The CDR3 bases are TGCGCCAGCAGCGTTACAGGGACCGCAGAGACCCAGTACTTC.

In its sample, this clone was seen a few times. The V gene is TRBV5-1, the J gene TRBJ1-2, with a possible D match to TRBD1 (6 bases). The CDR3 has 14 amino acids. Trimming pared 0 bases from V and 0 bases from J, leaving 6 bases between. Germline CDR1 SGHRS, CDR2 YFSETQ. CDR3 nucleotide sequence: TGCGCCAGCAGCTTGGAGGGGGCTAACTATGGCTACACCTTC. Translated, it gives CASSLEGANYGYTF.

This clone has just one count. The chain couples TRBV4-1 to TRBJ2-7; D might be TRBD2 (6 bases). Germline CDR1 is MGHRA and CDR2 is YSYEKL. V was shortened by 4 bases and J by 4 bases, with 14 bases between the two germline ends. The CDR3 has 14 amino acids. The CDR3 region is CASSLTGGMYEQYF. The CDR3 coding sequence is TGCGCCAGCAGCCTTACTGGCGGGATGTACGAGCAGTACTTC.

The V gene is TRBV6-1, the J gene TRBJ2-3, with D maybe TRBD1 (6 bases). The CDR3 covers 15 residues. Germline CDR1 and CDR2: MNHNS and SASEGT. Trimming left V 1 base short and J 0 bases short, with 8 bases between. CDR3 region: CASSEEGQSTDTQYF. In nucleotides, the CDR3 is TGTGCCAGCAGTGAAGAAGGACAGAGCACAGATACGCAGTATTTT.

The chain's CDR3 is CASGIATGAPLYEQYF. The DNA for the CDR3 is TGCGCCAGCGGAATCGCTACAGGGGCGCCCCTCTACGAGCAGTACTTC. This sequence joins TRBV5-1 and TRBJ2-7; 7 nucleotides agree with TRBD1. The CDR3 consists of 16 residues. V gave up 7 bases and J gave up 3 bases; unmatched junction bases: 16. From germline, CDR1 is SGHRS and CDR2 YFSETQ.

The chain joins TRBV7-2 to TRBJ1-2; D is undetermined. The ends were cut back, 5 bases at V and 6 bases at J, with 13 bases in the middle. There are 13 residues in the CDR3. CDR1 SGHTA and CDR2 FQGNSA come from the germline V gene. The CDR3 DNA reads as TGTGCCAGCAGCCCCCGCCGGGAACATGGCTACACCTTC. Translating it yields CASSPRREHGYTF.

The CDR3 nucleotides are TGTGCCAGCATCCGGGGGTCCTACGAGCAGTACTTC. It specifies CASIRGSYEQYF. This chain joins TRBV6-1 and TRBJ2-7; TRBD2 might be the D (6 bases). Germline V gene sequence: CDR1 MNHNS, CDR2 SASEGT. Trimming removed 7 bases from V and 1 base from J, with 8 bases in between. CDR3 length equals 12 residues.

The chain couples TRBV6-4 to TRBJ2-2; 10 nucleotides align to TRBD2. Looked up from germline, CDR1 is MRHNA and CDR2 is SNTAGT. CDR3 length: 15 residues. J gave up 3 bases and V 5 bases, and 3 bases lay outside the gene matches. CDR3 region: CASSSSGRYTGELFF. The CDR3 DNA reads as TGTGCCAGCAGTTCTAGCGGGAGATACACCGGGGAGCTGTTTTTT.

The V gene is TRBV30, the J gene TRBJ1-6; D remains unclear. V shed 0 bases and J shed 0 bases, with 6 bases lying between them. CDR3 size: 15 residues. Germline values: CDR1 GTSNPN, CDR2 SVGIG (reference sequence). This CDR3 is CAWSVRSSYNSPLHF. The CDR3 DNA follows: TGTGCCTGGAGTGTGCGGAGCTCCTATAATTCACCCCTCCACTTT.

J is TRBJ1-5 and V is TRBV2; 10 bases align to TRBD1. The CDR3 sequence is 13 residues long. V was clipped by 8 bases and J by 4 bases; unmatched bases: 2. Germline assignment: CDR1 SNHLY and CDR2 FYNNEI. CDR3 in amino acids: CASGGQGNQPQHF. The CDR3 nucleotides are TGTGCCAGCGGGGGACAGGGGAATCAGCCCCAGCATTTT. The full variable domain, rest sourced from reference TRBV2 and TRBJ1-5, is EPEVTQTPSHQVTQMGQEVILRCVPISNHLYFYWYRQILGQKVEFLVSFYNNEISEKSEIFDDQFSVERPDGSNFTLKIRSTKLEDSAMYFCASGGQGNQPQHFGDGTRLSIL.

This clone was counted a few times. The rearrangement joins TRBV5-6 to TRBJ2-2; D possibly corresponds to TRBD2 (5 bases). Germline V gives CDR1 SGHDT, CDR2 YYEEEE. The CDR3 totals 15 residues. V dropped 2 bases and J dropped 6 bases, with 14 bases sitting between them. The CDR3 DNA follows: TGTGCCAGCAGCTTCCTGACACTAGGAGCCGGGGAGCTGTTTTTT. Its translation is CASSFLTLGAGELFF.

The V and J genes are TRBV29-1 and TRBJ1-1; 8 bases line up with TRBD1. The CDR3 runs 10 residues. J was trimmed by 13 bases and V by 4 bases; bases with no gene match: 5. The germline V gene encodes CDR1 SQVTM and CDR2 ANQGSEA. CDR3 loop: CSVGTGGVFF. The CDR3 nucleotides are TGCAGCGTTGGTACAGGGGGAGTTTTCTTT.

The J gene is TRBJ2-1, the V gene TRBV5-1; TRBD2 matches at 7 bases. The J segment lost 2 bases and the V segment lost 5 bases, leaving 4 bases of the junction unmatched. The CDR3 is 14 amino acids. Germline CDR1 reads SGHRS; CDR2 reads YFSETQ. CDR3 coding DNA: TGCGCCAGCAGTGGGCTAGCGGCCTACAATGAGCAGTTCTTC. Residues: CASSGLAAYNEQFF. The full variable domain, in which reference TRBV5-1 and TRBJ2-1 provide the parts outside the CDR3, is KAGVTQTPRYLIKTRGQQVTLSCSPISGHRSVSWYQQTPGQGLQFLFEYFSETQRNKGNFPGRFSGRQFSNSRSEMNVSTLELGDSALYLCASSGLAAYNEQFFGPGTRLTVL.

The chain combines TRBV7-2 with TRBJ1-6; 7 bases are shared with TRBD1. The CDR3 sequence is 13 residues long. V was clipped by 9 bases and J by 6 bases; unmatched bases: 5. Germline V gene sequence: CDR1 SGHTA, CDR2 FQGNSA. The CDR3 spells CASHGTVNSPLHF. For the CDR3, the DNA is TGTGCCAGTCACGGGACAGTTAATTCACCCCTCCACTTT.

The V gene is TRBV5-1, the J gene TRBJ2-7, with D possibly TRBD1 on 5 matching bases. This CDR3 is 14 amino acids long. The V end was cut by 0 bases, the J end by 5 bases, with 12 bases between. CDR1 is SGHRS and CDR2 is YFSETQ in the germline V gene. In nucleotides, the CDR3 is TGCGCCAGCAGCTTGGTCGGACAAGACGACGAGCAGTACTTC. Encoded protein: CASSLVGQDDEQYF.